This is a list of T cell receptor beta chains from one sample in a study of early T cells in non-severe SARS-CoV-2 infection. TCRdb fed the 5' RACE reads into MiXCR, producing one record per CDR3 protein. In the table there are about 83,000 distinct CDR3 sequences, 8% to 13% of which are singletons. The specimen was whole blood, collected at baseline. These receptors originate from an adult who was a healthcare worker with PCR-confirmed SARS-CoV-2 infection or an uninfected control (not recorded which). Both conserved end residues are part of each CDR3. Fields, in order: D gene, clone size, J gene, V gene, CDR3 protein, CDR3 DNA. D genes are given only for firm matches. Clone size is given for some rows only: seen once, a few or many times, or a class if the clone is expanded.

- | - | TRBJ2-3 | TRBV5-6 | CASSAGTPTTTDTQYF | TGTGCCAGCAGTGCCGGGACACCGACGACCACAGATACGCAGTATTTT
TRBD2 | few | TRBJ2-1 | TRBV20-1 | CSAREGWNSGRAQQFF | TGCAGTGCTAGAGAGGGGTGGAATAGCGGGAGGGCCCAGCAGTTCTTC
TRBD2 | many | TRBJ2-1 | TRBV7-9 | CASSTTSGRAWNEQFF | TGTGCCAGCAGCACAACTAGCGGGAGGGCCTGGAATGAGCAGTTCTTC
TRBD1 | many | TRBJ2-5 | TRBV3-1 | CASSSSLRTGGETQYF | TGTGCCAGCAGCTCCTCTCTACGGACAGGGGGAGAGACCCAGTACTTC
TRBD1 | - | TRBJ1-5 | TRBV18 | CASSPGTGANQPQHF | TGTGCCAGCTCCCCCGGGACAGGGGCAAATCAGCCCCAGCATTTT
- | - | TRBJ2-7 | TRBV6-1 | CASSEVGPPLF | TGTGCCAGCAGTGAAGTAGGACCCCCACTCTTC
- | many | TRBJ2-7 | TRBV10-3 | CAIRGEAVSYEQYF | TGTGCCATCAGGGGGGAGGCCGTCTCCTACGAGCAGTACTTC
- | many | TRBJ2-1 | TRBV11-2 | CASSPKFLGANEQFF | TGTGCCAGCAGCCCCAAGTTCCTAGGGGCCAATGAGCAGTTCTTC
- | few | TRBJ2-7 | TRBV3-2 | CASSQEVGPFYEQYF | TGTGCCAGCAGCCAAGAAGTGGGGCCGTTCTACGAGCAGTACTTC
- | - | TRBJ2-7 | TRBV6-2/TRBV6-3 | CASSYGTYEQYF | TGTGCCAGCAGTTACGGCACCTACGAGCAGTACTTC
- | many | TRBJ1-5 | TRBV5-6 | CASSLYGSNQPQHF | TGTGCCAGCAGCTTGTACGGTAGCAATCAGCCCCAGCATTTT
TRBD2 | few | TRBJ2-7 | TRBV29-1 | CSVEGELAGAFEQYF | TGCAGCGTTGAGGGTGAACTAGCGGGAGCTTTCGAGCAGTACTTC
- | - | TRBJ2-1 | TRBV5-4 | CASSYQSNEQFF | TGTGCCAGCAGCTACCAATCCAATGAGCAGTTCTTC
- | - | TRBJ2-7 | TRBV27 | CASTPLGGSEQYF | TGTGCCAGCACACCACTCGGCGGGTCCGAGCAGTACTTC
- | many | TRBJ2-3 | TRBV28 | CASTLGSWGTQYF | TGTGCCAGCACATTGGGCAGCTGGGGTACGCAGTATTTT
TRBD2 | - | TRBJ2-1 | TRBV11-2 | CASSLRPSAGGLDEQFF | TGTGCCAGCAGCCTCCGGCCTAGTGCGGGAGGGTTGGATGAGCAGTTCTTC
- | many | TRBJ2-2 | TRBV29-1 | CSVKQVSTGELFF | TGCAGCGTTAAACAGGTGTCCACCGGGGAGCTGTTTTTT
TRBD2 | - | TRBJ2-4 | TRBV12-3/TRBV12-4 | CASSPGSGRSNIQYF | TGTGCCAGCAGCCCCGGTAGCGGGAGGTCGAACATTCAGTACTTC
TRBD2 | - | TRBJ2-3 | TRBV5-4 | CASATSGRLGTDTQYF | TGTGCCAGCGCGACTAGCGGGAGGTTAGGCACAGATACGCAGTATTTT
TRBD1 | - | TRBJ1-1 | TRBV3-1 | CASSRQGTTEAFF | TGTGCCAGCAGCAGACAGGGCACGACTGAAGCTTTCTTT
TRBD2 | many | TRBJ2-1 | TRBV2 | CASSSSGSSYNEQFF | TGTGCCAGCAGTTCTAGCGGGAGCTCCTACAATGAGCAGTTCTTC
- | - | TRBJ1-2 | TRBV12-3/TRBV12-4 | CASSLDGVYGYTF | TGTGCCAGCAGTTTGGACGGCGTCTATGGCTACACCTTC
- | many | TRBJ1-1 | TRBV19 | CASSMEWGTEAFF | TGTGCCAGTAGTATGGAGTGGGGCACTGAAGCTTTCTTT
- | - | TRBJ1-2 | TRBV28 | CASSFGNLRGIFSF | TGTGCCAGCAGTTTCGGAAATTTACGGGGCATCTTCAGCTTC
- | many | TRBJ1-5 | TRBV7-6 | CASSLTEDQPQHF | TGTGCCAGCAGCTTGACAGAAGATCAGCCCCAGCATTTT
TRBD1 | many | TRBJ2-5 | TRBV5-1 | CASSRTGASQETQYF | TGCGCCAGCAGCCGGACAGGGGCGTCGCAAGAGACCCAGTACTTC
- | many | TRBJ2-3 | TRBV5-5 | CASLLLSPSTDTQYF | TGTGCCAGCCTGCTACTATCTCCTAGCACAGATACGCAGTATTTT
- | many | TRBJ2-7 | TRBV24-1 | CATSGQSEQYF | TGTGCCACCAGTGGGCAGAGCGAGCAGTACTTC
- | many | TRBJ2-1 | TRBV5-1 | CASSLTRSSYNEQFF | TGCGCCAGCAGTTTAACTAGGAGCTCCTACAATGAGCAGTTCTTC
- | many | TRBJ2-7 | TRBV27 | CASSQPNPAGQAYEQYF | TGTGCCAGCAGTCAACCCAACCCCGCAGGACAAGCCTACGAGCAGTACTTC
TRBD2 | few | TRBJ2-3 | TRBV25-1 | CASSKVPAGAGTDTQYF | TGTGCCAGCAGCAAAGTCCCAGCGGGAGCCGGCACAGATACGCAGTATTTT
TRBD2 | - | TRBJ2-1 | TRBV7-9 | CASSFLAGSNNEQFF | TGTGCCAGCAGCTTCCTAGCGGGCAGCAACAATGAGCAGTTCTTC
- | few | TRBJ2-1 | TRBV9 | CASSGRSPLLNEQFF | TGTGCCAGCAGCGGGCGGAGTCCCCTCCTCAATGAGCAGTTCTTC
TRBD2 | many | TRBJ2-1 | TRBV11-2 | CASSLGLAGTSLGQFF | TGTGCCAGCAGCTTAGGACTAGCGGGGACCTCACTTGGGCAGTTCTTC
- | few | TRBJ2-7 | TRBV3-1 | CASSQDWAVVAEQYF | TGTGCCAGCAGCCAAGATTGGGCGGTGGTTGCGGAGCAGTACTTC
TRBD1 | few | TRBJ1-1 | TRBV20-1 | CSAWDRGWYTEAFF | TGCAGTGCTTGGGACAGGGGATGGTACACTGAAGCTTTCTTT
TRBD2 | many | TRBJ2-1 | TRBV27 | CASSWWTSGSLNEQFF | TGTGCCAGCAGTTGGTGGACTAGCGGGTCTCTCAATGAGCAGTTCTTC
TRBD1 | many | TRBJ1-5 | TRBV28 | CASSPPLLTGGFQPQHF | TGTGCCAGCAGTCCGCCCCTGCTGACAGGGGGTTTTCAGCCCCAGCATTTT
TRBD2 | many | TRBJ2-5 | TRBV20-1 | CSARVPTSGQETQYF | TGCAGTGCTAGAGTACCGACTAGCGGACAAGAGACCCAGTACTTC
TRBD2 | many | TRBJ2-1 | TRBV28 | CASVSGRSYNEQFF | TGTGCCAGTGTTAGCGGGAGGTCCTACAATGAGCAGTTCTTC
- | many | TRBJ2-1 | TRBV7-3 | CASSLDSGEQFF | TGTGCCAGCAGCTTAGATTCGGGTGAGCAGTTCTTC
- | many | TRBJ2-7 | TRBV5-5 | CASTWGEAYSYEQYF | TGTGCCAGCACCTGGGGGGAGGCCTACTCCTACGAGCAGTACTTC
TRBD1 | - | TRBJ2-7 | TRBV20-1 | CSAHIPGQGYEQYF | TGCAGTGCCCATATTCCGGGACAGGGGTACGAGCAGTACTTC
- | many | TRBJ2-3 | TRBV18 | CASSPTVADTQYF | TGTGCCAGCTCACCAACCGTTGCAGATACGCAGTATTTT
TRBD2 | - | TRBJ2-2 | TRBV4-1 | CASSQGAGRAPWELFF | TGCGCCAGCAGCCAAGGTGCCGGGAGGGCTCCTTGGGAGCTGTTTTTT